The 22 T cell receptor beta chains reported below all come from one sample, sequenced in a study of T cell responses to AZD1222 COVID-19 vaccine. This table comes from immunoSEQ multiplex PCR, and its TCRdb copy is limited to in-frame clones, with some not included. Of fewer than 200,000 clones listed, 80% to 90% were seen once; the top ten hold approximately 10%. The specimen was peripheral blood, collected 28 days after the second AZD1222 dose. These receptors all stem from an adult who received the AZD1222 COVID-19 vaccine.

The rearrangement links TRBV20-1 to TRBJ2-5, with 7 positions matching TRBD2. Germline V gene data show CDR1 as DFQATT and CDR2 as SNEGSKA (reference sequence). The CDR3 has 11 residues. The CDR3 is CSASGEETQYF. For the CDR3, the DNA is TGCAGCGCAAGCGGGGAAGAGACCCAGTACTTC.

The chain couples TRBV28 to TRBJ1-2; a possible D gene is TRBD1 (6 bases). Trimming took 5 bases from V and 7 from J, leaving 20 bases between them. Germline CDR1 and CDR2: MDHEN and SYDVKM. This CDR3 is 15 amino acids long. The CDR3 nucleotides read TGTGCCAGCAGTACCCTTGGACAGCCTTTACCTGGCTACACCTTC. This codes for CASSTLGQPLPGYTF.

This chain uses TRBV10-3 with TRBJ1-5; no firm D call. The CDR3 runs to 13 residues. Germline V lookup: CDR1 ENHRY, CDR2 SYGVKD. V lost 11 bases and J lost 0, with 11 bases in between. This chain's CDR3 is CASREYSNQPQHF. The CDR3 nucleotides read TGTGCCTCGCGGGAGTATAGCAATCAGCCCCAGCATTTT.

The V and J genes are TRBV10-2 and TRBJ2-7, with D possibly matching TRBD2 (5 bases). Germline assignment: CDR1 WSHSY and CDR2 SAAADI. The CDR3 is made up of 14 amino acids. V shed 2 bases and J shed 3 bases, with 11 bases lying between them. The CDR3 nucleotides are TGCGCCAGCAGTGAGCCCGGGGTAATCTACGAGCAGTACTTC. This codes for CASSEPGVIYEQYF.

This clone was detected once. The chain combines TRBV29-1 with TRBJ1-1, with TRBD1 matching 8 bases. The trim removed 7 bases at V and 2 bases at J, leaving 6 bases unmatched. The CDR3 has 13 residues. From germline, CDR1 is SQVTM and CDR2 ANQGSEA. This CDR3 is CSAEQGGNTEAFF. In DNA form, the CDR3 reads TGCAGCGCCGAACAGGGGGGCAACACTGAAGCTTTCTTT.

This clone was detected once. V is TRBV12-1 and J is TRBJ1-1; the table's D call, TRBD1, was not checked against the DNA. TRBV12-1 is designated a pseudogene. The CDR3 runs to 16 residues. The CDR3, as DNA: TGTGCCAGCAGCTCATTCAAAGACAGGGGGCCGCATCGGGCTTTCTTT. It yields the protein CASSSFKDRGPHRAFF.

This chain connects TRBV5-8 to TRBJ1-1, with D unresolved. This CDR3 is built from 11 residues. V was trimmed by 9 bases and J by 0 bases, leaving 6 bases between them. Germline values: CDR1 SGHTS, CDR2 YDEGEE. CDR3 nucleotides: TGTGCCACCCCCATGAACACTGAAGCTTTCTTT. Protein sequence: CATPMNTEAFF.

The chain joins TRBV15 to TRBJ2-1, with 11 bases aligning to TRBD2. The CDR3 totals 15 residues. V dropped 5 bases and J dropped 2; count of bases not matched to a gene: 2. CDR1 and CDR2 from the germline V gene are LNHNV and YYDKDF (reference sequence). DNA for the CDR3: TGTGCCACCAGCCTAGCGGGGGGTACCTACAATGAGCAGTTCTTC. It translates to CATSLAGGTYNEQFF.

The chain is built from TRBV7-2 and TRBJ1-5; a weak D match, TRBD1 (5 bases). This CDR3 has 16 residues. The V gene's germline CDR1 is SGHTA and CDR2 FQGNSA. The V end lost 1 base, the J end lost 7 bases, and 17 bases lay between the germline ends. CDR3 in DNA: TGTGCCAGCAGCTTAGGTGGCTTCAGGGCGGGCCAGCCCCAGCATTTT. It translates to CASSLGGFRAGQPQHF.

The chain couples TRBV19 to TRBJ2-1, with 9 bases lining up with TRBD2. The germline gives CDR1 LNHDA, CDR2 SQIVND (reference sequence). Losses at the gene ends were 9 bases for V and 8 bases for J; bases not matched to a gene: 8. The CDR3 loop spans 13 amino acids. The CDR3: CASRAGGLYEQFF. The CDR3 DNA is TGTGCCAGCCGGGCGGGGGGGCTCTATGAGCAGTTCTTC.

The chain employs TRBV6-1 and TRBJ2-1; the D is unclear. The germline V and J ends were trimmed by 3 bases and 6 bases, with 6 bases remaining between them. Germline CDR1 and CDR2: MNHNS and SASEGT. The CDR3 has 12 residues. CDR3 sequence (DNA): TGTGCCAGCAGTGACATAGGCAATGAGCAGTTCTTC. The encoded protein is CASSDIGNEQFF.

The chain combines TRBV6-5 with TRBJ2-7, with 11 bases that match TRBD2. Germline loops: CDR1 MNHEY, CDR2 SVGAGI. With 6 bases clipped from V and 3 bases from J, the junction kept 4 bases outside the gene matches. There are 14 residues in the CDR3. CDR3 sequence: CASSLTSGDYEQYF. CDR3 DNA: TGTGCCAGCAGCCTGACTAGCGGGGACTACGAGCAGTACTTC.

The J gene is TRBJ1-2, the V gene TRBV5-4, with 7 positions matching TRBD1. V dropped 0 bases and J dropped 8; count of bases not matched to a gene: 7. This CDR3 contains 14 residues. Germline V gene data show CDR1 as SGHNT and CDR2 as YYREEE (reference sequence). In DNA form, the CDR3 reads TGTGCCAGCAGCTTGGTCGGTACAGGGGTAGGCTACACCTTC. This encodes CASSLVGTGVGYTF.

The chain carries TRBV29-1 and TRBJ1-3, with D possibly being TRBD1 (5 bases). The length of the CDR3 is 12 residues. Germline lookup yields CDR1 SQVTM and CDR2 ANQGSEA. V lost 7 bases to trimming and J lost 2 bases, with 9 bases between them. CDR3 sequence (DNA): TGCAGCGGTCAGGGCACTGGAAACACCATATATTTT. Its translation is CSGQGTGNTIYF.

The rearrangement joins TRBV10-1 to TRBJ2-7, with 8 bases lining up with TRBD1. CDR3 size: 13 residues. After removal of 9 bases from V and 4 bases from J, the junction contained 8 bases not matched to a gene. Germline CDR1 WNHNN, CDR2 SYGVQD (reference sequence). CDR3 sequence (DNA): TGCGCCAGACGACTGTACAGGGGGTACGAGCAGTACTTC. It translates to CARRLYRGYEQYF.

This clone was recorded once. The chain uses TRBV19 and TRBJ1-1; D is undetermined. The CDR3 runs 14 residues. The V gene lost 1 base and the J gene lost 8 bases, with 14 bases spanning the gap. Germline CDR1 LNHDA, CDR2 SQIVND (reference sequence). CDR3 sequence reads: CASSIGAGTVEAFF. CDR3 DNA sequence: TGTGCCAGTAGTATAGGAGCAGGAACCGTCGAAGCTTTCTTT. Combining the CDR3 with reference TRBV19 and TRBJ1-1 gives the whole variable domain DGGITQSPKYLFRKEGQNVTLSCEQNLNHDAMYWYRQDPGQGLRLIYYSQIVNDFQKGDIAEGYSVSREKKESFPLTVTSAQKNPTAFYLCASSIGAGTVEAFFGQGTRLTVV.

The chain employs TRBV2 and TRBJ2-7; 8 bases agree with TRBD1. Germline loops: CDR1 SNHLY, CDR2 FYNNEI. The CDR3 extends over 13 amino acids. The ends lost 8 bases at V and 2 bases at J; junction bases unmatched: 5. The CDR3 nucleotides are TGTGCCAGCCACGGACAGGGTGCCTACGAGCAGTACTTC. Its translation: CASHGQGAYEQYF.

This clone has a handful of counts. V usage is TRBV11-2 and J usage is TRBJ2-4; D not resolved. Germline-derived CDR1 and CDR2 are SGHAT and FQNNGV. There are 13 residues in the CDR3. V lost 3 bases to trimming and J lost 6 bases, with 9 bases between them. The CDR3 region has the DNA TGTGCCAGCAGCTTTAGTACCGCAAACATTCAGTACTTC. It encodes CASSFSTANIQYF.

This chain connects TRBV18 to TRBJ2-7; 11 positions match TRBD1. CDR1 is KGHSH, CDR2 LQKENI, per germline. V lost 4 bases, J lost 1 base, and 6 bases stayed unmatched. This CDR3 has 16 residues. CDR3 DNA sequence: TGTGCCAGCTCACGAAGCGGACAGGGGGCGTCCTACGAGCAGTACTTC. This codes for CASSRSGQGASYEQYF.

The chain has TRBV12-3 or TRBV12-4 and TRBJ2-3, with a weak D call TRBD1 (6 bases). The ends were cut back, 6 bases at V and 6 bases at J, with 10 bases in the middle. This CDR3 contains 12 residues. Here the CDR3 reads CASRKQGDTQYF. CDR3 coding DNA: TGTGCCAGCAGAAAGCAGGGGGATACGCAGTATTTT.

The rearrangement links TRBV12-3 or TRBV12-4 to TRBJ1-6; D is unclear. The CDR3 loop spans 12 amino acids. The V and J ends lost 3 bases and 11 bases respectively, with 8 bases between them. CDR3 sequence reads: CASSFAQTPLHF. The CDR3 DNA is TGTGCCAGCAGTTTTGCCCAGACACCCCTCCACTTT.

The chain recombines TRBV7-2 with TRBJ1-1; D is undetermined. V gave up 2 bases and J gave up 7 bases, with 14 bases separating them. From germline, CDR1 is SGHTA and CDR2 FQGNSA. The CDR3 runs 14 residues. The CDR3 spells CASSLKGKADEAFF. Written as DNA, the CDR3 is TGTGCCAGCAGCTTAAAGGGAAAAGCGGATGAAGCTTTCTTT.